This T cell receptor (beta chain) was captured in a study of T-cell reconstitution after alpha-beta-depleted transplantation in children (dated by TCRdb to about 2016). Study-level background: T-cell immune reconstitution after TCRalphabeta/CD19-depleted allogeneic hematopoietic cell transplantation in children was quantitatively tracked in the study by means of TCR repertoire profiling. Study-wide conclusions, independent of this receptor: Apparently early alphabetaT-cell count recovery about two months after transplant reportedly relied on only several hundred rapidly expanded clones derived from non-depleted graft cells. The high TCRbeta diversity at day 60 in some patients was ascribed to recipient T cells and intrathymic progenitors that had survived conditioning. Over subsequent months, a decline in hyperexpanded clone frequencies was noted, and after one year, T-cell counts and TCRbeta diversity were mostly ascribed to newly produced T cells.

Sample time point, as interpreted from the label and publication: day 60 (about 2 months) after transplantation. Reading the label with the study, this specimen's treatment or condition is: allogeneic hematopoietic cell transplantation with graft depleted of TCRalphabeta T cells and CD19 B cells. The transplant recipients were children given TCRalphabeta/CD19-depleted allogeneic hematopoietic cell grafts. This clonotype occurred many times. The antigen it binds to is not known. Per-base qualities were not stored, and no clone one base away is much larger. Receptor amplification or capture employed PCR. The instrument given in TCRdb is Illumina HiSeq 2500. Molecular barcoding was employed in the preparation of TCR libraries, with unique molecular identifiers being used to normalize TCRbeta repertoire quantification. In TCRdb, the public reads were trimmed at Q25 with fastp and aligned with MiXCR, with productive beta chains retained. All rows with the same CDR3 protein become a single entry with the most common DNA and genes. The sample table holds around 8,600 distinct CDR3 sequences, of which approximately 16% were seen once. 70% to 90% of the sample goes to the ten largest clones.

CDR1 and CDR2 (DFQATT, SNEGSKA) derive from the germline V gene (reference sequence). The CDR3 measures 16 amino acids from cysteine to phenylalanine. Of the read, only the CDR3 DNA is kept; its 48 bases are in frame from base 1. Unmatched junction bases come to 10, with V trimmed by 0 bases and J by 2 bases. This clonotype originated in a girl less than two years old who had a stem cell transplant for combined immunodeficiency, so the T cells may come from the graft donor. The input for sequencing was PBMCs, mostly from graft donor cells, taken 60 days after TCRalphabeta/CD19-depleted stem cell transplant. The chain employs TRBV20-1 and TRBJ2-7, with 7 central nucleotides matching TRBD1. The CDR3 has the sequence CSARDQVETGPYEQYF. Read as DNA, the sequence is TGCAGTGCTAGAGATCAGGTCGAGACAGGGCCCTACGAGCAGTACTTC.